The clone carrying this T cell receptor beta chain was found once. Its antigen is still unknown. Described treatment: some 19 received Ad26.COV2.S at low or high dose, single or two shots; roughly five received placebo; per-sample allocation not given. The samples were gathered on day 63 after the first injection of vaccine or placebo. These data belong to a study of Ad26.COV2.S vaccination and SARS-CoV-2 variants. Study information: Into the muscle, Ad26.COV2.S was dosed once or twice, 56 days apart. Findings of the study overall: Placebo and vaccine recipients had non-spike TCR breadth that was similar. After vaccination, reports described spike-specific CD8+ and CD4+ T cell responses as showing substantial breadth.

Sequencing was performed with immunoSEQ multiplex PCR; in TCRdb, only in-frame clones are kept and a portion is missing. The sample has a few hundred thousand clones; 90% are singletons. The sample was peripheral blood, taken in a trial of Ad26.COV2.S vaccine versus placebo. This TCR derives from a person aged 18-60 years who received the Ad26.COV2.S COVID-19 vaccine or a placebo.

The chain's CDR3 is CASSCRGSGNTIYF. The CDR3 DNA is TGCGCCAGCAGCTGCAGAGGCTCTGGAAACACCATATATTTT. This rearrangement joins TRBV5-1 to TRBJ1-3; D not resolved. With 3 bases removed from V and 0 bases from J, the gap between germline ends came to 7 bases. The V gene's germline CDR1 is SGHRS and CDR2 YFSETQ. The CDR3 is 14 residues long. The whole variable domain, filled in from reference TRBV5-1 and TRBJ1-3, reads KAGVTQTPRYLIKTRGQQVTLSCSPISGHRSVSWYQQTPGQGLQFLFEYFSETQRNKGNFPGRFSGRQFSNSRSEMNVSTLELGDSALYLCASSCRGSGNTIYFGEGSWLTVV.